These 26 T cell receptor beta chains originate from one sample sequenced in a study of shared T cell receptors in the human thymus. Profiling relied on immunoSEQ multiplex PCR, and the TCRdb table lists in-frame clones only, not all of them. The sample has hundreds of thousands of clones; roughly 90% are singletons. This same sample was also part of a study on human thymus T cells.

Specimen: thymocytes. The receptor source for this set is a boy in the first two years of life with a congenital heart defect.

The chain has TRBV4-2 and TRBJ1-2, with TRBD1 matching 7 bases. The CDR3 loop spans 15 amino acids. CDR1 and CDR2 (germline): LGHNA, YNFKEQ. The junction had 6 bases not matched to a gene; V was cut back by 2 bases and J by 3 bases. The CDR3 region has the DNA TGTGCCAGCAGCCAACCGGGACAGCTTGACTATGGCTACACCTTC. Its translation is CASSQPGQLDYGYTF.

The V and J genes are TRBV10-3 and TRBJ2-1; TRBD1 matches at 7 bases. J was trimmed by 15 bases and V by 5 bases; bases with no gene match: 10. The CDR3 contains 12 residues. Germline values: CDR1 ENHRY, CDR2 SYGVKD. CDR3: CAISPPGQRPFF. The CDR3 DNA sequence: TGTGCCATCAGTCCCCCGGGACAGCGGCCGTTCTTC.

The rearrangement links TRBV28 to TRBJ2-2; TRBD2 agrees at 11 bases. The germline V gene has CDR1 MDHEN and CDR2 SYDVKM. The junction had 11 bases not matched to a gene; V was cut back by 5 bases and J by 6 bases. The CDR3 loop spans 17 amino acids. The CDR3 coding sequence is TGTGCCAGCAGTCCCCCGGCTAGCGGGAGGATGGCCGGGGAGCTGTTTTTT. The encoded protein is CASSPPASGRMAGELFF.

The J gene is TRBJ2-7, the V gene TRBV4-1; D is possibly TRBD2 (5 bases). V gave up 0 bases and J gave up 6 bases, with 15 bases separating them. There are 15 residues in the CDR3. Germline CDR1 and CDR2: MGHRA and YSYEKL. CDR3 in DNA: TGCGCCAGCAGCCAAGAGGGCGAGGGAAGTCGCGAGCAGTACTTC. It encodes CASSQEGEGSREQYF.

The chain joins TRBV27 to TRBJ2-7; a possible D gene is TRBD1 (6 bases). Germline assignment: CDR1 MNHEY and CDR2 SMNVEV (reference sequence). The CDR3 is 18 amino acids. V was shortened by 5 bases and J by 0 bases, with 23 bases between the two germline ends. The CDR3 reads CASSPYRLGQTFSYEQYF. The CDR3 bases are TGTGCCAGCAGTCCGTATCGACTTGGACAGACCTTCTCCTACGAGCAGTACTTC.

Only one count was recorded for this clone. The chain combines TRBV7-9 with TRBJ2-7; 8 nucleotides align to TRBD1. The CDR3 runs 16 residues. Germline V gene lookup returns CDR1 SEHNR and CDR2 FQNEAQ (reference sequence). V trimming: 8 bases; J trimming: 1 base; junction bases outside the gene matches: 13. This CDR3 reads CASGTRTGSNSYEQYF. Written as DNA, the CDR3 is TGTGCCAGCGGGACCCGGACAGGGAGTAATTCCTACGAGCAGTACTTC.

The V call is TRBV7-8, the J call TRBJ2-1; D is ambiguous. Germline V CDR1 and CDR2: SGHVS, FQNEAQ. The CDR3 covers 15 residues. Trimming took off 2 bases at V and 4 bases at J, with 12 bases between the two ends. The CDR3 region is CASSLIHKSYNEQFF. As DNA, the CDR3 is TGTGCCAGCAGCTTAATTCACAAGTCGTACAATGAGCAGTTCTTC.

The rearrangement joins TRBV12-5 to TRBJ2-7; tentatively, D is TRBD1 (5 bases). From germline, CDR1 is LGHNT and CDR2 FRNRAP. The V gene lost 5 bases and the J gene lost 0 bases, with 8 bases spanning the gap. The CDR3 has 13 amino acids. The CDR3 here is CASGRGRSYEQYF. In DNA, the CDR3 is TGTGCTAGTGGTAGGGGCCGCTCCTACGAGCAGTACTTC.

The rearrangement joins TRBV5-6 to TRBJ2-3; 7 positions agree with TRBD1. The germline V gene has CDR1 SGHDT and CDR2 YYEEEE. V shed 2 bases, J shed 1 base, and the junction held 10 bases outside the gene matches. The CDR3 is made up of 17 amino acids. The CDR3 DNA reads TGTGCCAGCAGCTTCGCATCAGGGGGATTGGGCACAGATACGCAGTATTTT. This codes for CASSFASGGLGTDTQYF.

The rearrangement uses TRBV6-6 and TRBJ2-3; 7 bases agree with TRBD1. The J segment lost 4 bases and the V segment lost 5 bases, leaving 6 bases of the junction unmatched. This CDR3 contains 14 residues. Germline V gene data show CDR1 as MNHNY and CDR2 as SVGAGI (reference sequence). The CDR3 region is CASSRQGRPDTQYF. CDR3 DNA sequence: TGTGCCAGCAGTAGACAGGGCCGTCCAGATACGCAGTATTTT.

This clone was seen more than once but under ten times. The V gene is TRBV5-8, the J gene TRBJ2-1; D is unresolved. The CDR3 runs to 16 residues. Germline V gene lookup returns CDR1 SGHTS and CDR2 YDEGEE. Trimming removed 1 base at V and 3 bases at J, with 14 bases between. As DNA, the CDR3 is TGTGCCAGCAGCTTGATGGTGGAGACGGGCTACAATGAGCAGTTCTTC. Protein sequence: CASSLMVETGYNEQFF.

The CDR3 here is CASGGQGARHEQYF. The CDR3 nucleotides read TGTGCCAGCGGGGGACAGGGGGCGAGGCACGAGCAGTACTTC. This chain connects TRBV4-2 to TRBJ2-7; 12 positions agree with TRBD1. The germline gives CDR1 LGHNA, CDR2 YNFKEQ. The CDR3 consists of 14 residues. With 8 bases clipped from V and 5 bases from J, the junction kept 7 bases outside the gene matches.

In this sample, this clone turned up a few times. The V and J genes are TRBV6-1 and TRBJ2-7, with 7 bases identical to TRBD2. Trimming cost V 6 bases and J 5 bases; bases outside gene matches: 13. This CDR3 is 15 amino acids long. Looked up from germline, CDR1 is MNHNS and CDR2 is SASEGT. CDR3 DNA sequence: TGTGCCAGCAGCGCCCAGCGCGGGAGATTAGACGAGCAGTACTTC. Protein product: CASSAQRGRLDEQYF.

J is TRBJ2-5 and V is TRBV4-3; D call uncertain. The CDR3 runs to 16 residues. Per the germline V gene, CDR1 is LGHNA and CDR2 is YSLEER. V was shortened by 4 bases and J by 5 bases, with 20 bases between the two germline ends. CDR3 protein: CASSPRRHPGWETQYF. CDR3 bases: TGCGCCAGCAGCCCTCGAAGACACCCCGGATGGGAGACCCAGTACTTC.

V is TRBV2 and J is TRBJ2-1, with 12 bases matching TRBD2. CDR3 size: 12 residues. Germline V lookup: CDR1 SNHLY, CDR2 FYNNEI. J lost 15 bases, V lost 4 bases, and 4 bases had no gene match. The DNA of the CDR3 is TGTGCCAGCAGTGGACTAGCGGGAGTTCTGTTCTTC. This encodes CASSGLAGVLFF.

This sequence joins TRBV7-3 and TRBJ2-5, with 10 nucleotides matching TRBD1. CDR3 length: 13 residues. V gave up 5 bases and J gave up 5 bases; unmatched junction bases: 2. The germline CDR1 and CDR2 sequences are SGHTA and FQGTGA. The CDR3: CASSKDRGETQYF. The CDR3 region has the DNA TGTGCCAGCAGCAAGGACAGGGGGGAGACCCAGTACTTC. Based on the CDR3 plus reference TRBV7-3 and TRBJ2-5, the full variable domain is GAGVSQTPSNKVTEKGKYVELRCDPISGHTALYWYRQSLGQGPEFLIYFQGTGAADDSGLPNDRFFAVRPEGSVSTLKIQRTERGDSAVYLCASSKDRGETQYFGPGTRLLVL.

In DNA, the CDR3 is TGCAGCGTCAACCATACAGGGGCTAGGGGCTACACCTTC. The encoded protein is CSVNHTGARGYTF. The chain combines TRBV29-1 with TRBJ1-2; 7 bases are shared with TRBD1. This CDR3 is 13 amino acids long. With 6 bases clipped from V and 8 bases from J, the junction kept 12 bases outside the gene matches. Germline V lookup: CDR1 SQVTM, CDR2 ANQGSEA.

The J gene is TRBJ2-7, the V gene TRBV27; 13 nucleotides align to TRBD2. Trimming removed 1 base from V and 4 bases from J; junction bases left unmatched: 4. This CDR3 is built from 16 residues. In germline, CDR1 is MNHEY, CDR2 SMNVEV (reference sequence). Written as DNA, the CDR3 is TGTGCCAGCAGTTTATGGGGACTAGCGGGACCTTACGAGCAGTACTTC. It codes for CASSLWGLAGPYEQYF.

This clone was seen only a few times. The chain links TRBV19 to TRBJ1-5; D perhaps matches TRBD1 (6 bases). Trimming left V 4 bases short and J 0 bases short, with 10 bases between. In germline, CDR1 is LNHDA, CDR2 SQIVND (reference sequence). The CDR3 is 15 amino acids. The chain's CDR3 is CASSTRTASNQPQHF. DNA of the CDR3: TGTGCCAGTAGTACAAGGACAGCTAGCAATCAGCCCCAGCATTTT.

The gene calls are TRBV19 and TRBJ2-7; 9 bases align to TRBD2. CDR3 length: 15 residues. Unmatched junction bases numbered 7, after V lost 4 bases and J lost 3 bases. Germline-derived CDR1 and CDR2 are LNHDA and SQIVND (reference sequence). The CDR3 protein is CASSTLTSGHYEQYF. CDR3 sequence (DNA): TGTGCCAGTAGTACCTTGACTAGCGGTCACTACGAGCAGTACTTC.

J is TRBJ2-7 and V is TRBV23-1, with a weak D call TRBD1 (5 bases). TRBV23-1 is placed among ORFs of uncertain function. Trimming pared 4 bases from V and 2 bases from J, leaving 18 bases between. CDR3 size: 16 residues. CDR3 amino acids: CASSLPTEAETYEQYF. As DNA, the CDR3 is TGCGCCAGCAGTCTACCGACAGAGGCCGAAACCTACGAGCAGTACTTC.

The chain employs TRBV30 and TRBJ2-7; D possibly corresponds to TRBD1 (5 bases). Germline loops: CDR1 GTSNPN, CDR2 SVGIG (reference sequence). V was cut by 3 bases and J by 4 bases, with 13 bases left in between. The length of the CDR3 is 13 residues. CDR3 region: CAWRGRSPYEQYF. The CDR3 bases are TGTGCCTGGAGGGGGCGGAGCCCATACGAGCAGTACTTC. Full variable domain (remainder filled in from reference TRBV30 and TRBJ2-7): SQTIHQWPATLVQPVGSPLSLECTVEGTSNPNLYWYRQAAGRGLQLLFYSVGIGQISSEVPQNLSASRPQDRQFILSSKKLLLSDSGFYLCAWRGRSPYEQYFGPGTRLTVT.

V gene TRBV4-1 combines with J gene TRBJ2-3, with 13 bases aligning to TRBD2. CDR1 MGHRA and CDR2 YSYEKL come from the germline V gene. The CDR3 totals 17 residues. V was clipped by 1 base and J by 6 bases; unmatched bases: 7. As DNA, the CDR3 is TGCGCCAGCAGCCAAGCCGGACTAGCGGGGGATACGGATACGCAGTATTTT. Translation gives CASSQAGLAGDTDTQYF.

The V gene is TRBV4-3, the J gene TRBJ2-1; D may be TRBD1 (10 bases). The V end lost 3 bases, the J end lost 8 bases, and 32 bases lay between the germline ends. The CDR3 has 20 residues. Germline lookup yields CDR1 LGHNA and CDR2 YSLEER. CDR3 in amino acids: CASSQFQGREASGTGDEQFF. The CDR3 DNA follows: TGCGCCAGCAGCCAGTTCCAGGGTAGGGAAGCTAGCGGGACAGGGGATGAGCAGTTCTTC.

This sequence joins TRBV4-1 and TRBJ2-4; D might be TRBD1 (5 bases). Germline loops: CDR1 MGHRA, CDR2 YSYEKL. The CDR3 is 17 amino acids. Trimming cost V 4 bases and J 3 bases, with 19 bases left between them. The CDR3 sequence is CASSPLSPRRGKNIQYF. CDR3 coding DNA: TGCGCCAGCAGCCCTCTTTCCCCGAGAAGGGGCAAAAACATTCAGTACTTC.

V gene TRBV27 combines with J gene TRBJ2-7; 9 bases match TRBD1. The germline V gene encodes CDR1 MNHEY and CDR2 SMNVEV (reference sequence). The trim removed 5 bases at V and 5 bases at J, leaving 7 bases unmatched. The CDR3 totals 14 residues. The CDR3 reads CASSPRDRAHEQYF. CDR3 nucleotide sequence: TGTGCCAGCAGTCCGCGGGACAGGGCCCACGAGCAGTACTTC.